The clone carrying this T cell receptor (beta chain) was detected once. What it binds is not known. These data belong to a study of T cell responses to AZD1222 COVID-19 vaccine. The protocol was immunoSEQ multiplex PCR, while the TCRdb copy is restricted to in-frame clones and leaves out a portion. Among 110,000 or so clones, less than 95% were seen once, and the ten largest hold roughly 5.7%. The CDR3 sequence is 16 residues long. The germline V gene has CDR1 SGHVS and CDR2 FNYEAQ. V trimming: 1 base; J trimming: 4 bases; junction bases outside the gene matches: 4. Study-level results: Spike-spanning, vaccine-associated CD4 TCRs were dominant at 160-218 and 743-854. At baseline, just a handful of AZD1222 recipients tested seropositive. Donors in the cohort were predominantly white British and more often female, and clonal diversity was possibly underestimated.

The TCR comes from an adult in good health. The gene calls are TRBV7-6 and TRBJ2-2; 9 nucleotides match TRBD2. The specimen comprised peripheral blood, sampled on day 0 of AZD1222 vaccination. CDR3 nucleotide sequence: TGTGCCAGCAGCTTAGTCAAACTAGCGGGCACCGGGGAGCTGTTTTTT. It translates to CASSLVKLAGTGELFF.